This T cell receptor beta chain was identified during a study of cytomegalovirus exposure and HLA in healthy donors. Study observations and caveats: Some V segments (TRBV6-2 and TRBV6-3 among them) were excluded as indistinguishable. Later analysis associated a missense DCLRE1C variant with TCR beta V- and J-gene trimming. HLA allele associations emerged for 17,000 or so TCR beta sequences in a later analysis, at 0.05 false discovery rate. Presence/absence analyses took donor sequencing depth as roughly uniform.

On this clone: Antigen specificity is unknown.

Germline lookup yields CDR1 LNHDA and CDR2 SQIVND (reference sequence). With V trimmed by 6 bases and J by 3 bases, 8 bases remained unmatched. The length of the CDR3 is 15 residues. 13 Jbeta primers and 60 Vbeta primers were used for the PCR. This table comes from immunoSEQ multiplex PCR, and its TCRdb copy is limited to in-frame clones, with some not included. The sample table sets out around 50,000 clones. The specimen was PBMCs. The rearrangement uses TRBV19 and TRBJ2-3; the match to TRBD1 covers 8 bases. The receptor's source is a woman aged 25-40 years in good health and CMV-seropositive. Written as DNA, the CDR3 is TGTGCCAGTAGCTGGAGTTGGACAGGGACAGATACGCAGTATTTT. Translating gives CASSWSWTGTDTQYF.